This T cell receptor beta chain was sequenced for a study of blood T cell repertoires in COVID-19. The CDR3 extends over 16 amino acids. Trimming stripped 6 bases from V and 0 bases from J, with 17 bases between. Germline CDR1 reads SQVTM; CDR2 reads ANQGSEA. The method was immunoSEQ multiplex PCR; TCRdb's version includes in-frame clones alone and lacks a portion of them. The sample holds fewer than 250,000 clones, approximately 84% seen once. The J gene is TRBJ2-2, the V gene TRBV29-1; D might be TRBD1 (6 bases). Material for sequencing was peripheral blood. This TCR was recovered from a man between 45 and 60 years old with acute or convalescent COVID-19. This CDR3 reads CSVVGLRGPNTGELFF. The DNA of the CDR3 is TGCAGCGTCGTGGGCCTCAGGGGACCGAACACCGGGGAGCTGTTTTTT.